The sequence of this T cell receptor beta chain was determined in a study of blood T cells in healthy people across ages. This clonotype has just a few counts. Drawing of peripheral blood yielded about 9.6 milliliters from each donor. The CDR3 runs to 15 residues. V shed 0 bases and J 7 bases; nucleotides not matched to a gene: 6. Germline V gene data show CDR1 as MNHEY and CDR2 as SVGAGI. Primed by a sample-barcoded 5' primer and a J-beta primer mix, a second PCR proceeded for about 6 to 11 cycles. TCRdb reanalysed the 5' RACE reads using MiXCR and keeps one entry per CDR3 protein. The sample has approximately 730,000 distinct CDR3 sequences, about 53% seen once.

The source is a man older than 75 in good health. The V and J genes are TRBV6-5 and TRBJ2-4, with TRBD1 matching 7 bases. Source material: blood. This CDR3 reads CASSYSRQGDNIQYF. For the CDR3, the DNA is TGTGCCAGCAGTTACTCGAGACAGGGTGACAACATTCAGTACTTC.